A selection of T cell receptor beta chains follows, all from one sample in a study of Tregs in tolerant kidney transplant recipients. Repertoires were generated with immunoSEQ multiplex PCR, while TCRdb's copy carries only in-frame clones and drops some. The sample holds about 110,000 clones, roughly 89% seen once. The material was CD4+ T cells from blood, obtained before the transplant. These receptors were taken from a human donor who received a combined kidney and bone marrow transplant. Each CDR3 is given with its conserved first and last residue. Fields, in order: D gene, J gene, clone size, V gene, CDR3 DNA, CDR3 protein. A D gene is named only where the DNA matches it firmly. Expanded clones are given a class, and other clones once, few, many or no size at all.

. | TRBJ2-7 | once | TRBV28 | TGTGCCAGCAGTTTGGGGGGGGGCGCCGAGCAGTACTTC | CASSLGGGAEQYF
. | TRBJ1-5 | . | TRBV5-6 | TGTGCCAGCACCCCCCCGCCGGGGAGGGTGGCTCACGTGGGTCAGCCCCAGCATTTT | CASTPPPGRVAHVGQPQHF
. | TRBJ1-2 | . | TRBV27 | TGTGCCAGCAGCCTCCGAGCCGGTGTGTCTAACTATGGCTACACCTTC | CASSLRAGVSNYGYTF
TRBD1 | TRBJ1-2 | . | TRBV30 | TGTGCCTGGGGGGGGTCCCGGGACAGGAACTATGGCTACACCTTC | CAWGGSRDRNYGYTF
TRBD2 | TRBJ2-5 | . | TRBV6-6 | TGTGCCAGCGCAGCGGGAAGGCAAGAGACCCAGTACTTC | CASAAGRQETQYF
. | TRBJ1-3 | . | TRBV18 | TGTGCCAGCTCACCACCCACCGCGAGGGGAAACACCATATATTTT | CASSPPTARGNTIYF
TRBD2 | TRBJ2-1 | . | TRBV15 | TGTGCCACCAGCAGAGATCGCCTAGCGGGTAATGAGCAGTTCTTC | CATSRDRLAGNEQFF
. | TRBJ2-7 | . | TRBV19 | TGTGCCAGTAGTATTGCCTGGAGCTCCTACGAGCAGTACTTC | CASSIAWSSYEQYF
. | TRBJ2-5 | once | TRBV6-5 | TGTGCCAGCAGTTACTCCCCAGGGCTTGAGACCCAGTACTTC | CASSYSPGLETQYF
. | TRBJ1-1 | . | TRBV7-9 | TGTGCCAGCAGCTTCGAGATGAACACTGAAGCTTTCTTT | CASSFEMNTEAFF
. | TRBJ2-7 | . | TRBV28 | TGTGCCAGCAGAACACCCGGGGGTTACGAGCAGTACTTC | CASRTPGGYEQYF
. | TRBJ2-3 | . | TRBV9 | TGTGCCAGCACTACCGGAGTAGCCCACACAGATACGCAGTATTTT | CASTTGVAHTDTQYF
. | TRBJ2-1 | . | TRBV2 | TGTGCCAGCACTCAAAGGGGGACCCTCTACAATGAGCAGTTCTTC | CASTQRGTLYNEQFF
. | TRBJ2-1 | . | TRBV7-2 | TGTGCCAGCAGCTTGAGGCACCATAATGAGCAGTTCTTC | CASSLRHHNEQFF
TRBD1 | TRBJ2-7 | . | TRBV5-5 | TGTGCCAGCAGCTCATCGACAGGGTTAATGTTCGAGCAGTACTTC | CASSSSTGLMFEQYF